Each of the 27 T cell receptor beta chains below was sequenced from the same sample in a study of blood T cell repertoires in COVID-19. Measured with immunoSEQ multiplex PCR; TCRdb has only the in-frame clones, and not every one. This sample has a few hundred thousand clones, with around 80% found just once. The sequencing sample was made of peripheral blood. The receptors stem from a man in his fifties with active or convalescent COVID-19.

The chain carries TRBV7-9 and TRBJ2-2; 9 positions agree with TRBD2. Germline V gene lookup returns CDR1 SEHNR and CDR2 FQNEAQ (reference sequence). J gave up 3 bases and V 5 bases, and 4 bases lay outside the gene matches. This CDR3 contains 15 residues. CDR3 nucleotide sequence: TGTGCCAGCAGCGGGACTAGCATGGACACCGGGGAGCTGTTTTTT. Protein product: CASSGTSMDTGELFF.

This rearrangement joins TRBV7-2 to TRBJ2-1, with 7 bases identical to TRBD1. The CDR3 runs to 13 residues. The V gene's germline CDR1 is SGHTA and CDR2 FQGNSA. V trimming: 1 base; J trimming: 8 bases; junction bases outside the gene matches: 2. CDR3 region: CASSLDRGYEQFF. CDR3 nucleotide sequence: TGTGCCAGCAGCTTAGACAGGGGATATGAGCAGTTCTTC.

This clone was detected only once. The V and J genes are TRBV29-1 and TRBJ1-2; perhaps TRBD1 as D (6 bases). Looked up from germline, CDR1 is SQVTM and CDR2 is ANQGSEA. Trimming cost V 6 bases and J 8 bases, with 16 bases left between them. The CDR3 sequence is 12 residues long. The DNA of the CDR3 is TGCAGCGTCGTCACAGGGATAGGCGGCTACACCTTC. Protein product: CSVVTGIGGYTF.

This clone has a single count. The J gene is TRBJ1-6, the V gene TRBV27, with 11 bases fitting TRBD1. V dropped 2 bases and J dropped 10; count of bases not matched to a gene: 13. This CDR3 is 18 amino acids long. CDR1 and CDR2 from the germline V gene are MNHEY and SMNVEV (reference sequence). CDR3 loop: CASSLTGTGGYKGSPLHF. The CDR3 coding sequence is TGTGCCAGCAGTTTAACCGGGACAGGGGGATATAAAGGGTCACCCCTCCACTTT.

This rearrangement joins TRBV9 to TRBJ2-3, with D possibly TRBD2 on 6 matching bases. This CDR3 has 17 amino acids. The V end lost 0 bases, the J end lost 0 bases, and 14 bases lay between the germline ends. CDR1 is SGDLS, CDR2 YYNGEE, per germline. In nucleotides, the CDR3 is TGTGCCAGCAGCGTAGGGGGGACTCCTGGTAGCACAGATACGCAGTATTTT. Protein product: CASSVGGTPGSTDTQYF.

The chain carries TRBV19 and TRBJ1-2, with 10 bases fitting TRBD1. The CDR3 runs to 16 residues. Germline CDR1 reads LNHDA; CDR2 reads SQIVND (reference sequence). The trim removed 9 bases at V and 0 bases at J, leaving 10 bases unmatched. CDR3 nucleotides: TGTGCCAGCCATAATCCGGGACAGGGGACTAACTATGGCTACACCTTC. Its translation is CASHNPGQGTNYGYTF. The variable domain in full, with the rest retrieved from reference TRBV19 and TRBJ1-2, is DGGITQSPKYLFRKEGQNVTLSCEQNLNHDAMYWYRQDPGQGLRLIYYSQIVNDFQKGDIAEGYSVSREKKESFPLTVTSAQKNPTAFYLCASHNPGQGTNYGYTFGSGTRLTVV.

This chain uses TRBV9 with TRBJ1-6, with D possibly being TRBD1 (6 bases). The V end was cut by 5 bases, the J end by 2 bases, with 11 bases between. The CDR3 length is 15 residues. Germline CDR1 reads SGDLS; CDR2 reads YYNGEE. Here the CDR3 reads CASSGDNPYNSPLHF. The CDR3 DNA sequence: TGTGCCAGCAGTGGGGACAATCCCTATAATTCACCCCTCCACTTT.

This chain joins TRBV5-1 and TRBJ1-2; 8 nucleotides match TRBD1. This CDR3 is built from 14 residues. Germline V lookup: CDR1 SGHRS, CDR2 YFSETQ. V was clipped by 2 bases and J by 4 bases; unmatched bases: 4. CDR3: CASSLSGQGYGYTF. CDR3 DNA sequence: TGCGCCAGCAGCTTATCAGGACAGGGCTATGGCTACACCTTC.

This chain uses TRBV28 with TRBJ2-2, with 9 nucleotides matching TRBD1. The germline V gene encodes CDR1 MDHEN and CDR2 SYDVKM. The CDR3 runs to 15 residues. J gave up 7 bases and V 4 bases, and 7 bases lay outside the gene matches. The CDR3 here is CASSSLRQGDGELFF. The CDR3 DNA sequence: TGTGCCAGCAGTTCCCTAAGACAGGGGGACGGGGAGCTGTTTTTT.

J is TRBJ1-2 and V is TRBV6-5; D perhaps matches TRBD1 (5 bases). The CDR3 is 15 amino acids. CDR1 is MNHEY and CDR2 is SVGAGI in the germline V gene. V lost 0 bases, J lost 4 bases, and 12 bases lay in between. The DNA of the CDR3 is TGTGCCAGCAGTTACTCGGCAGGGCCCAGCTATGGCTACACCTTC. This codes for CASSYSAGPSYGYTF.

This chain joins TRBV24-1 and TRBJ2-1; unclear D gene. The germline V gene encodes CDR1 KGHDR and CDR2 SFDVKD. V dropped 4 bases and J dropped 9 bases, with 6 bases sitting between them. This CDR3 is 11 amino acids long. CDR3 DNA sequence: TGTGCCACCAGTGAGAACGGTGAGCAGTTCTTC. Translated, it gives CATSENGEQFF.

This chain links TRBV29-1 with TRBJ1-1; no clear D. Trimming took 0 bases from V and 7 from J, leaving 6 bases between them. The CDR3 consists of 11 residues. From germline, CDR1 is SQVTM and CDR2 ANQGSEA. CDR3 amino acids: CSVEEQNEAFF. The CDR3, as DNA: TGCAGCGTTGAAGAACAGAATGAAGCTTTCTTT.

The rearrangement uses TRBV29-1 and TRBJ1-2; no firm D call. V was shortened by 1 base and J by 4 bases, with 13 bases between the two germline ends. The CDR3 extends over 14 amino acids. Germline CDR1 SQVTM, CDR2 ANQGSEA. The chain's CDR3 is CSVEGAGSVYGYTF. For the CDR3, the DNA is TGCAGCGTTGAAGGCGCGGGCAGCGTCTATGGCTACACCTTC.

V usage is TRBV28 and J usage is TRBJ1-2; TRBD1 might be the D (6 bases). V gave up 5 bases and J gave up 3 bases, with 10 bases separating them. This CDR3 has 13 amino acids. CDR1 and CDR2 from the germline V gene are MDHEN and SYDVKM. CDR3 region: CASSPEGDYGYTF. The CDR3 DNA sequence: TGTGCCAGCAGTCCAGAGGGGGACTATGGCTACACCTTC.

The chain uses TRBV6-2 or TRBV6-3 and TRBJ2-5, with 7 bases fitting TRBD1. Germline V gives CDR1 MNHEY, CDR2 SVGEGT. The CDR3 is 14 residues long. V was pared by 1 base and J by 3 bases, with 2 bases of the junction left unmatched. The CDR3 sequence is CASSYYGQEETQYF. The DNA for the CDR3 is TGTGCCAGCAGTTACTACGGACAGGAAGAGACCCAGTACTTC.

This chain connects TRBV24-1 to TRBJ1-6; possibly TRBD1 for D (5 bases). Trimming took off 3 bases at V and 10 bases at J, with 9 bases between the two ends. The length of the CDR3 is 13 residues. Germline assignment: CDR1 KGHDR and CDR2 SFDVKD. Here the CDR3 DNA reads TGTGCCACCAGTGATCAGGGATACTCACCCCTCCACTTT. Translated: CATSDQGYSPLHF.

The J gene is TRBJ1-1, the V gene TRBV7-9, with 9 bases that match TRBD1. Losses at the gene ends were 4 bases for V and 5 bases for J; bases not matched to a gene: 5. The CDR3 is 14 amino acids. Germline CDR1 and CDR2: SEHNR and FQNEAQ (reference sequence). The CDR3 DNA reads TGTGCCAGCAGCTCGACAGGGGGATTAACTGAAGCTTTCTTT. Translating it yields CASSSTGGLTEAFF.

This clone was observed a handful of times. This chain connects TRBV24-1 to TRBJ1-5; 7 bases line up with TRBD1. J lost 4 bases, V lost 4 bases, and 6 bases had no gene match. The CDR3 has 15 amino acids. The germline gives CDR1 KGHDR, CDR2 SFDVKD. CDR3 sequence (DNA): TGTGCCACCAGTGACTCCAGACAGGGAAATCAGCCCCAGCATTTT. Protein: CATSDSRQGNQPQHF.

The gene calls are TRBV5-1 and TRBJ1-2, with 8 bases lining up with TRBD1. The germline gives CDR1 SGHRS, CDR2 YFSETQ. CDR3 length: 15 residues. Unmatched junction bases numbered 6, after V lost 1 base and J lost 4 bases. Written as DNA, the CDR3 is TGCGCCAGCAGCTTGTCGGCTACAGGGGGCTATGGCTACACCTTC. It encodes CASSLSATGGYGYTF.

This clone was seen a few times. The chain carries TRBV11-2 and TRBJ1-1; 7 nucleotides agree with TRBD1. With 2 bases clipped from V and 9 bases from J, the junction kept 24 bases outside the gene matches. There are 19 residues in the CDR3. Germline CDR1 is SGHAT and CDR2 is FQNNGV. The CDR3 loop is CASSLKTSRGIQTAVKAFF. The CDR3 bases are TGTGCCAGCAGCTTAAAGACGAGCAGGGGGATACAAACTGCTGTTAAAGCTTTCTTT.

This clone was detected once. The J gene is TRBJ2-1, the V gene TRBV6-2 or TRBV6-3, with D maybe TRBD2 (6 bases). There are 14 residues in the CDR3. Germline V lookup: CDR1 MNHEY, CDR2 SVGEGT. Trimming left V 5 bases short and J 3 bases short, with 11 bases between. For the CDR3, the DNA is TGTGCCAGCAGTACCGGACTAATCTACAATGAGCAGTTCTTC. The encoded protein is CASSTGLIYNEQFF.

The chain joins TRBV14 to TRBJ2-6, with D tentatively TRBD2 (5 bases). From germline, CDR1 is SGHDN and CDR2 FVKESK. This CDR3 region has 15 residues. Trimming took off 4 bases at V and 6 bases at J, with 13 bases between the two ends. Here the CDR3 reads CASSPMGSLANVLTF. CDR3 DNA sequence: TGTGCCAGCAGCCCCATGGGGAGTTTGGCCAACGTCCTGACTTTC.

CDR3 sequence reads: CASSDRRGIEAFF. The CDR3 DNA is TGTGCCAGCAGTGATCGCAGGGGTATTGAAGCTTTCTTT. The V gene is TRBV6-1, the J gene TRBJ1-1; D is perhaps TRBD1 (6 bases). Trimming stripped 3 bases from V and 7 bases from J, with 12 bases between. The CDR3 length is 13 residues. Germline V lookup: CDR1 MNHNS, CDR2 SASEGT.

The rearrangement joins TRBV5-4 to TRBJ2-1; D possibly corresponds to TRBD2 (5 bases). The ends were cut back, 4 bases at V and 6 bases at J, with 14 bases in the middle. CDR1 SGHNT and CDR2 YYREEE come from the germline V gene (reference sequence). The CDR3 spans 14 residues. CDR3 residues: CASSPPARANEQFF. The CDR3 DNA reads TGTGCCAGCAGCCCCCCGGCGCGGGCCAATGAGCAGTTCTTC. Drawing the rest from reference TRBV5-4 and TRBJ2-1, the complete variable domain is ETGVTQSPTHLIKTRGQQVTLRCSSQSGHNTVSWYQQALGQGPQFIFQYYREEENGRGNFPPRFSGLQFPNYSSELNVNALELDDSALYLCASSPPARANEQFFGPGTRLTVL.

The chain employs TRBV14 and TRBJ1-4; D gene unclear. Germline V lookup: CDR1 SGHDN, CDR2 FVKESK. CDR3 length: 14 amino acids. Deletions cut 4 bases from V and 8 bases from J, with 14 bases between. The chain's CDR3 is CASSRLGGMEKLFF. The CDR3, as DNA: TGTGCCAGCAGCCGGCTGGGAGGGATGGAAAAACTGTTTTTT. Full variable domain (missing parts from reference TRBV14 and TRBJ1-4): EAGVTQFPSHSVIEKGQTVTLRCDPISGHDNLYWYRRVMGKEIKFLLHFVKESKQDESGMPNNRFLAERTGGTYSTLKVQPAELEDSGVYFCASSRLGGMEKLFFGSGTQLSVL.

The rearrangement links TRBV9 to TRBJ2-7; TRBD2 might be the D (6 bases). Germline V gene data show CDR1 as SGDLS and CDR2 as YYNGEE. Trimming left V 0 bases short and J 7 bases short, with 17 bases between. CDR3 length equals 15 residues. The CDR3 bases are TGTGCCAGCAGCGTAGATGGGGGTACAGGAGGGGAGCAGTACTTC. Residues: CASSVDGGTGGEQYF.

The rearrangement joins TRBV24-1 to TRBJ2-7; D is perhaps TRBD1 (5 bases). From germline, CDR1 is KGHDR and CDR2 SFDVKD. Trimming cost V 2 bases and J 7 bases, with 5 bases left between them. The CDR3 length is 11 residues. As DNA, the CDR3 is TGTGCCACCAGTGATTCAGGGGAGCAGTACTTC. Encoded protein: CATSDSGEQYF.